These 10 T cell receptor beta chains came from one sample sequenced in a study of shared clonotypes between healthy human individuals. Libraries were prepared by immunoSEQ multiplex PCR; TCRdb keeps only in-frame clonotypes and omits some of them. The sample lists a few hundred thousand clones, approximately 79% occurring once. Sequenced sample: PBMCs. Source of these receptors: a woman between 40 and 50 years old in good health. Some clones in this sample may be carry-over from other donors' samples.

In nucleotides, the CDR3 is TGTGCCAGCAGCCAAGTCCTACAGTGGGGGACCGGGGAGCTGTTTTTT. Its protein is CASSQVLQWGTGELFF. The genes are TRBV4-2 and TRBJ2-2, with D perhaps assigned TRBD1 or TRBD2 (5 bases each). Trimming stripped 1 base from V and 5 bases from J, with 14 bases between. The CDR3 sequence is 16 residues long. The germline gives CDR1 LGHNA, CDR2 YNFKEQ.

The chain is built from TRBV14 and TRBJ2-5; D remains unclear. The germline gives CDR1 SGHDN, CDR2 FVKESK. Trimming took 0 bases from V and 1 from J, leaving 15 bases between them. The CDR3 runs to 17 residues. The CDR3 bases are TGTGCCAGCAGCCAAGATCCGCGCCGGGTTACCCAAGAGACCCAGTACTTC. Protein sequence: CASSQDPRRVTQETQYF.

The chain carries TRBV28 and TRBJ2-1; tentatively, D is TRBD1 (7 bases). This CDR3 has 16 residues. Trimming removed 6 bases at V and 3 bases at J, with 18 bases between. The germline V gene encodes CDR1 MDHEN and CDR2 SYDVKM. Written as DNA, the CDR3 is TGTGCCAGCAGACCACCCGACAGGGAGGACTACAATGAGCAGTTCTTC. Its protein product is CASRPPDREDYNEQFF. The whole variable domain, remainder taken from reference TRBV28 and TRBJ2-1, is DVKVTQSSRYLVKRTGEKVFLECVQDMDHENMFWYRQDPGLGLRLIYFSYDVKMKEKGDIPEGYSVSREKKERFSLILESASTNQTSMYLCASRPPDREDYNEQFFGPGTRLTVL.

V is TRBV4-1 and J is TRBJ2-1, with 9 bases aligning to TRBD2. The CDR3 has 16 amino acids. With V trimmed by 2 bases and J by 6 bases, 8 bases remained unmatched. Germline CDR1 and CDR2: MGHRA and YSYEKL. CDR3 in amino acids: CASSQPLAGRGNEQFF. The DNA for the CDR3 is TGCGCCAGCAGCCAACCTCTAGCGGGAAGGGGCAATGAGCAGTTCTTC.

The chain joins TRBV27 to TRBJ2-7; 8 bases match TRBD1. Trimming at V came to 5 bases and at J to 4 bases, leaving 7 bases not matched to a gene. This CDR3 has 14 residues. Per germline, CDR1 MNHEY and CDR2 SMNVEV (reference sequence). This CDR3 is CASSPTDRAYEQYF. The CDR3 DNA reads as TGTGCCAGCAGTCCCACGGACAGGGCTTACGAGCAGTACTTC.

The rearrangement joins TRBV5-4 to TRBJ2-2, with 7 bases that match TRBD2. The V segment lost 4 bases and the J segment 4 bases; nucleotides outside the gene matches: 7. CDR3 size: 15 residues. The V gene's germline CDR1 is SGHNT and CDR2 YYREEE (reference sequence). CDR3 in amino acids: CASSQGWEGTGELFF. The CDR3 coding sequence is TGTGCCAGCAGCCAAGGGTGGGAGGGCACCGGGGAGCTGTTTTTT.

The chain carries TRBV6-5 and TRBJ2-3; the match to TRBD1 covers 8 bases. The J segment lost 2 bases and the V segment lost 10 bases, leaving 8 bases of the junction unmatched. Germline V gene lookup returns CDR1 MNHEY and CDR2 SVGAGI. The CDR3 is 14 amino acids. The CDR3 nucleotides read TGTGCCACGTGGGACAGGAGAACCACAGATACGCAGTATTTT. Translated, it gives CATWDRRTTDTQYF.

The chain recombines TRBV5-1 with TRBJ2-1, with 10 bases matching TRBD2. CDR1 and CDR2 from the germline V gene are SGHRS and YFSETQ. The CDR3 extends over 16 amino acids. Losses at the gene ends were 5 bases for V and 3 bases for J; bases not matched to a gene: 8. CDR3 nucleotide sequence: TGCGCCAGCAGTCCAATGACTAGCGGGTTCTACAATGAGCAGTTCTTC. It yields the protein CASSPMTSGFYNEQFF.

The chain combines TRBV25-1 with TRBJ1-1; 10 nucleotides agree with TRBD1. CDR3 size: 15 residues. The germline gives CDR1 MGHDK, CDR2 SYGVNS. The J segment lost 3 bases and the V segment lost 6 bases, leaving 7 bases of the junction unmatched. In DNA, the CDR3 is TGTGCCAGCAGCGCCCTCGGGACAGGGGACACTGAAGCTTTCTTT. Translation gives CASSALGTGDTEAFF.

The chain is built from TRBV7-2 and TRBJ1-3; D is ambiguous. The V end lost 2 bases, the J end lost 0 bases, and 8 bases lay between the germline ends. The CDR3 loop spans 15 amino acids. CDR1 and CDR2 from the germline V gene are SGHTA and FQGNSA. The CDR3 here is CASSLKSGSGNTIYF. CDR3 DNA: TGTGCCAGCAGCTTAAAGTCCGGCTCTGGAAACACCATATATTTT.